The table lists the clone carrying this TCR beta chain with many counts. The sample comes from a study of human T cells and chemical hapten exposure. Study-wide context: The study enrolled mostly female patients with alopecia areata, totalis or universalis.

Germline V CDR1 and CDR2: DFQATT, SNEGSKA (reference sequence). The length of the CDR3 is 12 residues. V gave up 5 bases and J gave up 4 bases, with 11 bases separating them. The time point: patch test 3, about 24 weeks after DPC sensitization. Treatment noted: therapeutic diphenylcyclopropenone sensitization with weekly scalp DPC. TCRdb ran MiXCR on the RACE reads and lists one entry per CDR3 protein. The table lists about 89,000 distinct CDR3 sequences, under 15% of them singletons. This TCR was recovered from a woman aged 50 to 60 with alopecia areata. Some clones in this sample may be carry-over from other donors' samples. Here the sequenced sample was whole blood, taken in connection with sensitization to the hapten diphenylcyclopropenone (DPC). The V and J genes are TRBV20-1 and TRBJ1-2; perhaps TRBD1 as D (5 bases). As DNA, the CDR3 is TGCAGTGCTCCTGTGGGGGTCTATGGCTACACCTTC. This gives the protein CSAPVGVYGYTF.